A single T cell receptor (beta chain) is shown here with its context. TCR beta VDJ combinations and CDR3 sequences were profiled from genomic DNA. TCRdb re-called the reads through MiXCR, storing one row per CDR3 protein. The repertoire holds some 180,000 distinct CDR3 sequences, 46% seen once, with approximately 3% in the top ten. The data derive from a study of CD8+CD57+ T cells in acquired aplastic anemia. Trimming cost V 0 bases and J 3 bases, with 15 bases left between them. Per the germline V gene, CDR1 is LGHNA and CDR2 is YNFKEQ. CDR3 length equals 17 residues. This sequence joins TRBV4-2 and TRBJ1-3; a possible D gene is TRBD1 (5 bases). This sequence was found in a human donor in good health. The specimen sequenced was sorted CD4+, CD8+, or CD8+CD57+ T cells (not recorded which) from PBMCs. The CDR3 loop is CASSQDGPRQNGNTIYF. CDR3 coding DNA: TGTGCCAGCAGCCAAGACGGGCCCAGACAGAATGGAAACACCATATATTTT.